These 12 T cell receptor beta chains share one sample of origin, sequenced in a study of shared clonotypes between healthy human individuals. Repertoires were generated with immunoSEQ multiplex PCR, while TCRdb's copy carries only in-frame clones and drops some. This repertoire shows fewer than 1.6 million clones, 98% found once; its top ten account for approximately 0.4%. The sequencing input was naive CD4+ T cells sorted from blood. Subset: CD45RA+ positively selected. The source of these receptors is a man aged 25-45 years in good health.

J is TRBJ1-5 and V is TRBV2; D possibly corresponds to TRBD1 (6 bases). This CDR3 contains 16 residues. V was shortened by 6 bases and J by 5 bases, with 20 bases between the two germline ends. Germline V gives CDR1 SNHLY, CDR2 FYNNEI. CDR3 in amino acids: CASRETQGPAYQPQHF. The CDR3 DNA follows: TGTGCCAGCAGGGAGACACAGGGACCCGCGTATCAGCCCCAGCATTTT.

This chain links TRBV7-8 with TRBJ2-2; possibly TRBD1 for D (5 bases). The V gene lost 5 bases and the J gene lost 3 bases, with 13 bases spanning the gap. Germline loops: CDR1 SGHVS, CDR2 FQNEAQ. This CDR3 has 15 amino acids. The DNA for the CDR3 is TGTGCCAGCAGCCTGGACACGGTCTACACCGGGGAGCTGTTTTTT. Translation gives CASSLDTVYTGELFF.

J is TRBJ2-7 and V is TRBV4-1; 8 bases are shared with TRBD1. The germline V gene encodes CDR1 MGHRA and CDR2 YSYEKL. V dropped 0 bases and J dropped 2; count of bases not matched to a gene: 9. This CDR3 has 17 amino acids. The CDR3 DNA follows: TGCGCCAGCAGCCAAGAACGGTGGCAGGGGGCTACCTACGAGCAGTACTTC. Its translation is CASSQERWQGATYEQYF.

The gene calls are TRBV6-6 and TRBJ2-1; either TRBD1 or TRBD2 may fit D (5 bases each). Germline V lookup: CDR1 MNHNY, CDR2 SVGAGI (reference sequence). Trimming shortened V by 6 bases and J by 8 bases, and 23 bases separated the two germline ends. The CDR3 contains 16 residues. CDR3 sequence reads: CASRRPGTESVDEQFF. DNA of the CDR3: TGTGCCAGCAGGCGACCCGGGACCGAGTCAGTCGATGAGCAGTTCTTC.

V usage is TRBV30 and J usage is TRBJ2-3; TRBD2 might be the D (5 bases). The ends were cut back, 3 bases at V and 3 bases at J, with 16 bases in the middle. Germline CDR1 GTSNPN, CDR2 SVGIG (reference sequence). The CDR3 covers 15 residues. The CDR3 is CAWRKDWAPTDTQYF. The CDR3 DNA is TGTGCCTGGAGGAAGGACTGGGCCCCTACAGATACGCAGTATTTT.

This rearrangement joins TRBV18 to TRBJ1-1; a possible D gene is TRBD1 (6 bases). The germline V gene encodes CDR1 KGHSH and CDR2 LQKENI. The CDR3 contains 14 residues. Trimming left V 3 bases short and J 6 bases short, with 14 bases between. The CDR3 DNA reads TGTGCCAGCTCACCCTTGACAGGACTTTCTGAAGCTTTCTTT. Its translation is CASSPLTGLSEAFF.

This clone was counted once. Other DNA sequences within the sample encode an identical CDR3. The gene calls are TRBV18 and TRBJ2-5; D is ambiguous. V dropped 5 bases and J dropped 3 bases, with 4 bases sitting between them. The CDR3 spans 11 residues. Germline V CDR1 and CDR2: KGHSH, LQKENI. The CDR3 DNA is TGTGCCAGCTCAGAAAAAGAGACCCAGTACTTC. Protein product: CASSEKETQYF.

This chain uses TRBV27 with TRBJ2-5; D assignment may be TRBD1 or TRBD2 (5 bases each). The CDR3 contains 15 residues. The V gene's germline CDR1 is MNHEY and CDR2 SMNVEV (reference sequence). The germline V and J ends were trimmed by 4 bases and 5 bases, with 17 bases remaining between them. The CDR3 loop is CASSSTAQGTETQYF. The CDR3 DNA reads as TGTGCCAGCAGTTCAACCGCACAAGGGACGGAGACCCAGTACTTC.

In regard to this clone: Within the sample, other DNA sequences also encode this same CDR3. J is TRBJ2-3 and V is TRBV28; D uncertain. This CDR3 comprises 12 residues. With 5 bases removed from V and 3 bases from J, the gap between germline ends came to 6 bases. Germline assignment: CDR1 MDHEN and CDR2 SYDVKM. The CDR3 DNA reads as TGTGCCAGCAGTACGATTACAGATACGCAGTATTTT. Its translation is CASSTITDTQYF. The full variable domain, rest sourced from reference TRBV28 and TRBJ2-3, is DVKVTQSSRYLVKRTGEKVFLECVQDMDHENMFWYRQDPGLGLRLIYFSYDVKMKEKGDIPEGYSVSREKKERFSLILESASTNQTSMYLCASSTITDTQYFGPGTRLTVL.

This clone was counted a single time. The chain uses TRBV11-3 and TRBJ2-5; 7 bases are shared with TRBD2. Germline V gives CDR1 SGHNT, CDR2 YENEEA. This CDR3 is built from 15 residues. V lost 5 bases, J lost 4 bases, and 10 bases stayed unmatched. DNA for the CDR3: TGTGCCAGCAGCCGGGGCGGGAGTATGGGAGAGACCCAGTACTTC. Translation gives CASSRGGSMGETQYF.

In this sample, this clone turned up once. The rearrangement uses TRBV7-6 and TRBJ2-6; the match to TRBD2 covers 8 bases. Germline V gives CDR1 SGHVS, CDR2 FNYEAQ. This CDR3 region has 16 residues. V lost 2 bases, J lost 1 base, and 1 base stayed unmatched. CDR3 bases: TGTGCCAGCAGCTTACAGCGGGGGTCTGGGGCCAACGTCCTGACTTTC. It yields the protein CASSLQRGSGANVLTF.

The gene calls are TRBV9 and TRBJ1-2, with a tentative D call TRBD1 (5 bases). The CDR3 sequence is 14 residues long. Germline CDR1 reads SGDLS; CDR2 reads YYNGEE. V lost 0 bases, J lost 4 bases, and 10 bases lay in between. This chain's CDR3 is CASSVEPGSYGYTF. The CDR3, as DNA: TGTGCCAGCAGCGTAGAACCAGGGAGCTATGGCTACACCTTC.